This T cell receptor (beta chain) was captured in a study of cytomegalovirus exposure and HLA in healthy donors. This CDR3 has 13 residues. Germline CDR1 is GTSNPN and CDR2 is SVGIG (reference sequence). V gave up 6 bases and J gave up 0 bases, with 11 bases separating them. Some clones are missing from TCRdb's copy, which holds only in-frame ones; the method was immunoSEQ multiplex PCR. The table shows about 200,000 clones, with roughly 88% occurring only once. The sample was PBMCs. V gene TRBV30 combines with J gene TRBJ1-1, with a possible D match to TRBD1 (6 bases). The origin of this receptor is a woman aged 18-29 years in good health and CMV-seronegative. For the CDR3, the DNA is TGTGCCTGTCAAGACAGGATGAACACTGAAGCTTTCTTT. Translated, it gives CACQDRMNTEAFF.